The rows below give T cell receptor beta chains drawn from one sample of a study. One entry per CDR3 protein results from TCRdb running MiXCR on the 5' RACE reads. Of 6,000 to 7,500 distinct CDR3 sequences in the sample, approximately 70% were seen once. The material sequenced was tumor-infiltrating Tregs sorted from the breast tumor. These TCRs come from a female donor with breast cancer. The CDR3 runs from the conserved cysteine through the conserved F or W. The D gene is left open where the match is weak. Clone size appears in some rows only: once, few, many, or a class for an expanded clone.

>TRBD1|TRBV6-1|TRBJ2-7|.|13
CASNPGQGNEQYF
TGTGCCAGCAATCCGGGACAGGGTAACGAGCAGTACTTC
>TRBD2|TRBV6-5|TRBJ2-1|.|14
CASSYSPRGDEQFF
TGTGCCAGCAGTTACTCGCCTCGGGGGGATGAGCAGTTCTTC
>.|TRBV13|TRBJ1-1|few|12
CASSLRDTEAFF
TGTGCCAGCAGCCTGAGGGACACTGAAGCTTTCTTT
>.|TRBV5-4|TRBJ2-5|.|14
CASSLGVSQETQYF
TGTGCCAGCAGCTTGGGGGTCTCTCAAGAGACCCAGTACTTC
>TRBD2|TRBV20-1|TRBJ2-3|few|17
CSARGTRLAGGTDTQYF
TGCAGTGCTAGAGGCACCCGGCTAGCGGGGGGCACAGATACGCAGTATTTT
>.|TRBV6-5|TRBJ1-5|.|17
CASSYSAPRGRNQPQHF
TGTGCCAGCAGTTACTCTGCCCCCAGGGGCCGTAATCAGCCCCAGCATTTT
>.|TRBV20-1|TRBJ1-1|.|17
CSAKGSGSPIPNTEAFF
TGCAGTGCTAAAGGATCAGGGTCTCCGATCCCGAACACTGAAGCTTTCTTT
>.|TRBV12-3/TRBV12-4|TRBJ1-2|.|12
CASSLARDGYTF
TGTGCCAGCAGTTTGGCCAGGGATGGCTACACCTTC
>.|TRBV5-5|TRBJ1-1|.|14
CASSFPRVNTEAFF
TGTGCCAGCAGCTTTCCCCGGGTGAACACTGAAGCTTTCTTT
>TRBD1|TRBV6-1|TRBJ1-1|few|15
CARPDRGDMNTEAFF
TGTGCCAGGCCGGACAGGGGAGATATGAACACTGAAGCTTTCTTT
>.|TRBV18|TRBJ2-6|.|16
CASSPSSMAGANVLTF
TGTGCCAGCTCACCGAGTAGCATGGCCGGGGCCAACGTCCTGACTTTC
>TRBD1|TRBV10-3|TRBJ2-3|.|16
CATGTGRRGVTDTQYF
TGTGCCACTGGGACAGGGAGAAGAGGGGTCACAGATACGCAGTATTTT
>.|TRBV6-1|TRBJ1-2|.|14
CASSSGGGYYGYTF
TGTGCCAGCAGTTCTGGGGGAGGGTACTATGGCTACACCTTC
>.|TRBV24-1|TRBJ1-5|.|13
CATSDLGDQPQHF
TGTGCCACCAGTGATTTAGGAGATCAGCCCCAGCATTTT
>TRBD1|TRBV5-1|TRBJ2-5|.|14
CASSSGQVPETQYF
TGCGCCAGCAGCTCCGGACAGGTCCCAGAGACCCAGTACTTC
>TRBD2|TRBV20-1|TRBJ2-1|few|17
CSARGLAGRSSYNEQFF
TGCAGTGCTAGGGGTCTAGCGGGCCGTAGCTCCTACAATGAGCAGTTCTTC
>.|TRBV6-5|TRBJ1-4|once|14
CASSYGQVNEKLFF
TGTGCCAGCAGTTACGGGCAGGTTAATGAAAAACTGTTTTTT
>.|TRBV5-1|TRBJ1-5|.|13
CASSLSGNQPQHF
TGCGCCAGCAGCTTGTCAGGCAATCAGCCCCAGCATTTT
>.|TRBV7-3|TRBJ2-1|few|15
CASSLQAGSYNEQFF
TGTGCCAGCAGCTTGCAGGCAGGATCCTACAATGAGCAGTTCTTC
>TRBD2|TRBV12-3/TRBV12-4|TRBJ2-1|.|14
CASSLGGSGRGLLF
TGTGCCAGCAGTTTGGGTGGTAGCGGGAGGGGCTTGCTCTTC
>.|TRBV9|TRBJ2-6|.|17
CASSLGSGITGANVLTF
TGTGCCAGCAGCCTCGGATCAGGGATTACTGGGGCCAACGTCCTGACTTTC
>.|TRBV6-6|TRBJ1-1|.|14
CAITKEGKNTEAFF
TGTGCCATCACCAAAGAGGGCAAGAACACTGAAGCTTTCTTT
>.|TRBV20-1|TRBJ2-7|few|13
CSARDGGSYEQYF
TGCAGTGCTAGAGATGGGGGGAGCTACGAGCAGTACTTC
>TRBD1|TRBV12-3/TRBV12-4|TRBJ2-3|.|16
CASSPRQGTSTDTQYF
TGTGCCAGCAGTCCAAGACAGGGGACCAGCACAGATACGCAGTATTTT
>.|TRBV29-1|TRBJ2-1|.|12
CSVGQGFNEQFF
TGCAGCGTTGGGCAGGGGTTCAATGAGCAGTTCTTC
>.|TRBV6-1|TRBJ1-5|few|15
CASSALTLSNQPQHF
TGTGCCAGCAGTGCCCTCACACTTAGCAATCAGCCCCAGCATTTT
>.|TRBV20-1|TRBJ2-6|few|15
CSAREQGLGANVLTF
TGCAGTGCTAGAGAGCAGGGTCTTGGGGCCAACGTCCTGACTTTC
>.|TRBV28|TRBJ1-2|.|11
CATLRQYGYTF
TGTGCCACCTTAAGACAGTATGGCTACACCTTC
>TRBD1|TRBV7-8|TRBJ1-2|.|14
CASSEGQANYGYTF
TGTGCCAGCAGCGAGGGACAGGCCAACTATGGCTACACCTTC
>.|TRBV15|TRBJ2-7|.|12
CATSRDGYEQYF
TGTGCCACCAGCAGAGATGGTTACGAGCAGTACTTC
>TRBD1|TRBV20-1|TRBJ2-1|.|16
CSATPPDRGIYNEQFF
TGCAGTGCTACCCCCCCGGACAGGGGGATTTACAATGAGCAGTTCTTC